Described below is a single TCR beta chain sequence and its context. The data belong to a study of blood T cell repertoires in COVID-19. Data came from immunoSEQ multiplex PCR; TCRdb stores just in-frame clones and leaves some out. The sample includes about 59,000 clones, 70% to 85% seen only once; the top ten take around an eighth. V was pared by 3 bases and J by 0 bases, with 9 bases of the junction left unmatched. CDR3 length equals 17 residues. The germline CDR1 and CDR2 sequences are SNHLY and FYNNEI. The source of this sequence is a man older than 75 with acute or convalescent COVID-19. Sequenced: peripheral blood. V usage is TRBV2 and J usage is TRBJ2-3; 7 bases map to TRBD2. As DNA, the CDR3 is TGTGCCAGCAGTGACAGCGAGGGCGGGGGTAGCACAGATACGCAGTATTTT. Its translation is CASSDSEGGGSTDTQYF.